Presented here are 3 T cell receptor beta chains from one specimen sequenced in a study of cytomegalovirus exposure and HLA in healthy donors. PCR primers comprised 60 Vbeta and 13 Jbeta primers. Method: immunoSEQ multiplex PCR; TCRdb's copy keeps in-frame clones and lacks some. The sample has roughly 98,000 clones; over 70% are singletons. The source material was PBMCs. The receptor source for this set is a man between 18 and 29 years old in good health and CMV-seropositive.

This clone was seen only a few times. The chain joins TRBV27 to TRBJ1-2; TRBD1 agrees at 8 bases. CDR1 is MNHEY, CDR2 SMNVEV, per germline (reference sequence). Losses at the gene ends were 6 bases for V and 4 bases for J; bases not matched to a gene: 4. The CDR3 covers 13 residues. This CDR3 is CASSDRGIYGYTF. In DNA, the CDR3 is TGTGCCAGCAGCGACAGGGGCATCTATGGCTACACCTTC.

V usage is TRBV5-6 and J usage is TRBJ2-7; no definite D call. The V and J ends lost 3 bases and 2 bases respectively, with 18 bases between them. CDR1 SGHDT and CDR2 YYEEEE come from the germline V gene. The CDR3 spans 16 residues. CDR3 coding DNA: TGTGCCAGCAGCTCGAAACCGGGTCACTACCCCTACGAGCAGTACTTC. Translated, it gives CASSSKPGHYPYEQYF. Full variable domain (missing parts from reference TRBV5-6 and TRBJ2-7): DAGVTQSPTHLIKTRGQQVTLRCSPKSGHDTVSWYQQALGQGPQFIFQYYEEEERQRGNFPDRFSGHQFPNYSSELNVNALLLGDSALYLCASSSKPGHYPYEQYFGPGTRLTVT.

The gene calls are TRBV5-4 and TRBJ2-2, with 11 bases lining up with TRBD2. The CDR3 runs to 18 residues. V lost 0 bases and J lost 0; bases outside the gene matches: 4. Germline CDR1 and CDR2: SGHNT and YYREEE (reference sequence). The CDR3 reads CASSLVAGGFANTGELFF. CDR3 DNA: TGTGCCAGCAGCTTGGTAGCGGGGGGGTTCGCGAACACCGGGGAGCTGTTTTTT. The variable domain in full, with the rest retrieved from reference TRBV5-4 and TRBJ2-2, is ETGVTQSPTHLIKTRGQQVTLRCSSQSGHNTVSWYQQALGQGPQFIFQYYREEENGRGNFPPRFSGLQFPNYSSELNVNALELDDSALYLCASSLVAGGFANTGELFFGEGSRLTVL.